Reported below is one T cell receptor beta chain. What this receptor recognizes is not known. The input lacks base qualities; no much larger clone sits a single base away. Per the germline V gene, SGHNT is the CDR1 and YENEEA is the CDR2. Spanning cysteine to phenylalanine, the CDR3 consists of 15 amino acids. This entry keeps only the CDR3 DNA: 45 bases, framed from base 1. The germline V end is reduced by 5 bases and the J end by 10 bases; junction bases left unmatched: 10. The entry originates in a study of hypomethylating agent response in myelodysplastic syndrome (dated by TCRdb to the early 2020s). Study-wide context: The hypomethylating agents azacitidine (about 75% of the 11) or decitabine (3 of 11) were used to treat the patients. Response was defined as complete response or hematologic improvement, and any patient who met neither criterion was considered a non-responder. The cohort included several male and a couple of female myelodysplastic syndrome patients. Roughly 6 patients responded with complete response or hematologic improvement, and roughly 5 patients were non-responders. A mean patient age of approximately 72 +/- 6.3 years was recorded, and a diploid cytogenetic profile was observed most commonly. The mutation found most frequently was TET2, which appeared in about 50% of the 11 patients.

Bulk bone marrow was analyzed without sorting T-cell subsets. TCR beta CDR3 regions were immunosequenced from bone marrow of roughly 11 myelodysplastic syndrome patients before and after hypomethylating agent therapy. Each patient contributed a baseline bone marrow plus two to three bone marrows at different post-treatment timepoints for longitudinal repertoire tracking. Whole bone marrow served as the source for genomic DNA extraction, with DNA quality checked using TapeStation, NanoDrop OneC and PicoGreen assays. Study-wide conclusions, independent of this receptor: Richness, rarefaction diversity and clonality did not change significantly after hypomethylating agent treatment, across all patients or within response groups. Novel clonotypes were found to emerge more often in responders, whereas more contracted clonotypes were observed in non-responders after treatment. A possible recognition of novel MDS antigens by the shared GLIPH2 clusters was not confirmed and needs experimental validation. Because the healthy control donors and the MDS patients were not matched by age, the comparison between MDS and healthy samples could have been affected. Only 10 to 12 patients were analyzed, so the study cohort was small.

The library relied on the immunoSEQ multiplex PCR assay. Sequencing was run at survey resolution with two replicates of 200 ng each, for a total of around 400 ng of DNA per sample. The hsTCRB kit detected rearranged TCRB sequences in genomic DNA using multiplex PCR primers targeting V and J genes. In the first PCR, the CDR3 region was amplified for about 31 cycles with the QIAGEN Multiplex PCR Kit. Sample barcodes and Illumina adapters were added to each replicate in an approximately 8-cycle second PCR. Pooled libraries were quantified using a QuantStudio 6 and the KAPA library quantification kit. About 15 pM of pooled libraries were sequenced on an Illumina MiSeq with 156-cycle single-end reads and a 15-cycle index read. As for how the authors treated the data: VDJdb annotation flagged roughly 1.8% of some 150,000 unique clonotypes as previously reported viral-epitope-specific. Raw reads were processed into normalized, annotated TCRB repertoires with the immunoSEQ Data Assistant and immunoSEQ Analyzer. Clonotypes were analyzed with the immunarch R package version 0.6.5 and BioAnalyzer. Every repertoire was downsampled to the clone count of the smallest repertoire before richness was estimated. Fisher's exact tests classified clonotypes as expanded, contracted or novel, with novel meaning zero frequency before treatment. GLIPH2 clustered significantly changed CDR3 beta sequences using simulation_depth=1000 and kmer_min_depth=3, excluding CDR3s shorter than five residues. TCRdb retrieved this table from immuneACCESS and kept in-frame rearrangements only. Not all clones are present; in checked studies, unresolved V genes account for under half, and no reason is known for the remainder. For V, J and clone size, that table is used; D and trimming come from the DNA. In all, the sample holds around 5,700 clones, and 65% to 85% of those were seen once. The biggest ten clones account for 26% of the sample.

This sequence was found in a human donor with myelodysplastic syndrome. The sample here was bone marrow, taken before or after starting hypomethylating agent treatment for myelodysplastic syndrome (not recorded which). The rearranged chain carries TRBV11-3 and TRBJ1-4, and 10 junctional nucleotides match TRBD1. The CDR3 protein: CASSLPGQGRGKLFF. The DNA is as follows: TGTGCCAGCAGCCTCCCGGGACAGGGGAGGGGAAAACTGTTTTTT.